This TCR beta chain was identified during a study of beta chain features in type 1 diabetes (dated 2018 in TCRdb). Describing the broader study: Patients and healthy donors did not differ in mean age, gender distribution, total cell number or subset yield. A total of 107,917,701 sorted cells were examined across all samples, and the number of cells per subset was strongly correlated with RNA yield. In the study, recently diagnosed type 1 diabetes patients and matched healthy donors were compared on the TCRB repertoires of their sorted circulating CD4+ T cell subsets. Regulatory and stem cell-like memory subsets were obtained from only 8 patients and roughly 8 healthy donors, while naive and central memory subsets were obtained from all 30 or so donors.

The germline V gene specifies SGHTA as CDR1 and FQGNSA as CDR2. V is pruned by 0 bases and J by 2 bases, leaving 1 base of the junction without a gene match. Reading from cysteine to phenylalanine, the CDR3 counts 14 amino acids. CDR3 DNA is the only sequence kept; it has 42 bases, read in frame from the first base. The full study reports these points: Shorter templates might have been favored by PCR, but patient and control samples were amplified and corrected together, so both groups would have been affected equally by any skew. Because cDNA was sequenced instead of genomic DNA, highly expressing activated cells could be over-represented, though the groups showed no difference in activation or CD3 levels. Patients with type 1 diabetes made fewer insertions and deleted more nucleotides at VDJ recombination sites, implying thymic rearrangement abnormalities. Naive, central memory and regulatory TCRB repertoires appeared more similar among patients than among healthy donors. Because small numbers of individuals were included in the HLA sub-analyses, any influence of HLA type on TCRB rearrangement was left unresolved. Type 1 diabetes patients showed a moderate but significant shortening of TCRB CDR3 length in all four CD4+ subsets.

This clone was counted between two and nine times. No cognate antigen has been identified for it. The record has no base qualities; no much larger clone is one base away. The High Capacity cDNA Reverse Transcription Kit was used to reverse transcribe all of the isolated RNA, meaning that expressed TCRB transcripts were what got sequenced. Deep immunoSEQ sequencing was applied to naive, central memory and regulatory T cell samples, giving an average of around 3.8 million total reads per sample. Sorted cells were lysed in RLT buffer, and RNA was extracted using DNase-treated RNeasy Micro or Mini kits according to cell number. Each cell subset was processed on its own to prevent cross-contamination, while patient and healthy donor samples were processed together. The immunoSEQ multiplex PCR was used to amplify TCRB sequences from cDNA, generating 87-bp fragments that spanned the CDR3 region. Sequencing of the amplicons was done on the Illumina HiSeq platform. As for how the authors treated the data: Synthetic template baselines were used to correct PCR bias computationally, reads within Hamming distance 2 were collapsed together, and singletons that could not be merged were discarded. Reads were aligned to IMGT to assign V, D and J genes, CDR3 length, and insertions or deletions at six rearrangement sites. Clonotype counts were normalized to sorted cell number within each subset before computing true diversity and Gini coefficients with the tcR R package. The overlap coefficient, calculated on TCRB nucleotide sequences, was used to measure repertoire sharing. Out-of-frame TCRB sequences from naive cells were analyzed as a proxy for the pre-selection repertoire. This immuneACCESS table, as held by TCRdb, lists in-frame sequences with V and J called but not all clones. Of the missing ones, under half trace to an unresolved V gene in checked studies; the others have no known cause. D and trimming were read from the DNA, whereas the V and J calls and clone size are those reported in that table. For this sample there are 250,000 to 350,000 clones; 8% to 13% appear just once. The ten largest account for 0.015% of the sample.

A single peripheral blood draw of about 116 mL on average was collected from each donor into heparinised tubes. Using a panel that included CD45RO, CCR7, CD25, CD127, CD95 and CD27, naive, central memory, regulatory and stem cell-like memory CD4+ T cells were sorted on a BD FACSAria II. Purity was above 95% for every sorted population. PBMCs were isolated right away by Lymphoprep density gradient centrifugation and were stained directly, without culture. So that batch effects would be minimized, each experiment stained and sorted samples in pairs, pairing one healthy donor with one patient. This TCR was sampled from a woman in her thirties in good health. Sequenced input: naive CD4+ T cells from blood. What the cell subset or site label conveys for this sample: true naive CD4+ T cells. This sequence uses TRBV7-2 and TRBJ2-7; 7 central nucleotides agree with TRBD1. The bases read TGTGCCAGCAGCTTAGCGGACAGGACCTACGAGCAGTACTTC. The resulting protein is CASSLADRTYEQYF.